There are many counts of the clone carrying this TCR beta chain. Its antigen is currently unknown. The sample comes from a study of CD8 T cells in ankylosing spondylitis. Germline CDR1 is SGDLS and CDR2 is YYNGEE. Between the trimmed V and J ends, which lost 5 bases and 0 bases, there was a span of 8 bases. The CDR3 spans 13 residues. Quantitative 5'-RACE with molecular barcodes produced the TCR beta libraries. Each CDR3 protein gets one entry after TCRdb re-called the 5' RACE reads with MiXCR. The profile shows about 42,000 distinct CDR3 sequences, approximately 2.6% of them singletons. Whole-study results and caveats: Clones tied to disease were said to be significantly enriched in matched ankylosing spondylitis synovial fluid. Previous work reported some of these motif variants in the synovial fluid and blood of reactive arthritis. Disease-linked clones were CD8+ and relatively rare in peripheral blood.

Sequences were obtained from blood, either unsorted or a sorted T cell fraction (not recorded which). This clonotype originated in a male donor with ankylosing spondylitis or in good health (not recorded which). This sequence joins TRBV9 and TRBJ1-2; D call uncertain. CDR3 bases: TGTGCCAGCAGAACCGTAGCTAACTATGGCTACACCTTC. It translates to CASRTVANYGYTF.